What follows describes a single TCR beta chain. The data belong to a study of blood T cell repertoires in COVID-19. The wider study: Nucleic acid was either cDNA or gDNA, and it came from T cells, B-cell-depleted T cells, or PBMCs.

Generated by immunoSEQ multiplex PCR, the TCRdb table keeps only in-frame clones and is missing some. The sample includes about 270,000 clones, 82% of them seen just once. The sample was peripheral blood. The clonotype originates from a woman aged 18-29 years with acute or convalescent COVID-19.

CDR3 sequence reads: CASSPRDRKNIQYF. The CDR3 DNA reads as TGCGCCAGCAGCCCGCGGGACAGAAAAAACATTCAGTACTTC. The chain is built from TRBV5-1 and TRBJ2-4; maybe TRBD1 (7 bases). CDR1 and CDR2 (germline): SGHRS, YFSETQ. The length of the CDR3 is 14 residues. V lost 4 bases, J lost 4 bases, and 12 bases lay in between. Full variable domain (remainder filled in from reference TRBV5-1 and TRBJ2-4): KAGVTQTPRYLIKTRGQQVTLSCSPISGHRSVSWYQQTPGQGLQFLFEYFSETQRNKGNFPGRFSGRQFSNSRSEMNVSTLELGDSALYLCASSPRDRKNIQYFGAGTRLSVL.